Below are 29 T cell receptor beta chains sequenced from a single sample in a study of T cell changes during pregnancy in multiple sclerosis. Clones were read by immunoSEQ multiplex PCR, and TCRdb kept only the in-frame ones, dropping some. The table has roughly 72,000 clones, 94% seen once. The starting material was CD4+ T cells from peripheral blood mononuclear cells, obtained after pregnancy. The receptors come from a female donor with multiple sclerosis, enrolled in a pregnancy study.

The chain recombines TRBV27 with TRBJ2-7; TRBD1 matches 8 bases. Trimming took 4 bases from V and 2 from J; bases not matched to a gene: 1. Germline V lookup: CDR1 MNHEY, CDR2 SMNVEV (reference sequence). This CDR3 has 13 residues. CDR3 in amino acids: CASSWTGPYEQYF. The CDR3 region has the DNA TGTGCCAGCAGTTGGACAGGGCCCTACGAGCAGTACTTC.

The chain links TRBV7-9 to TRBJ2-3; the D is unclear. Deletions cut 5 bases from V and 5 bases from J, with 8 bases between. The CDR3 contains 12 residues. CDR1 SEHNR and CDR2 FQNEAQ come from the germline V gene (reference sequence). The CDR3 loop reads CASSVVLDTQYF. In nucleotides, the CDR3 is TGTGCCAGCAGCGTCGTTCTAGATACGCAGTATTTT.

The chain is built from TRBV5-1 and TRBJ1-1; D might be TRBD1 (5 bases). Germline loops: CDR1 SGHRS, CDR2 YFSETQ. The CDR3 length is 15 residues. The germline V and J ends were trimmed by 3 bases and 1 base, with 13 bases remaining between them. The CDR3 DNA follows: TGCGCCAGCAGCTCCAACGGACACCCGAACACTGAAGCTTTCTTT. It specifies CASSSNGHPNTEAFF.

The J gene is TRBJ2-1, the V gene TRBV7-3, with TRBD2 matching over 7 bases. This CDR3 is built from 14 residues. The junction had 7 bases not matched to a gene; V was cut back by 5 bases and J by 6 bases. From germline, CDR1 is SGHTA and CDR2 FQGTGA. In DNA form, the CDR3 reads TGTGCCAGCAGCGCGACGGGGGGTAGCAATGAGCAGTTCTTC. It codes for CASSATGGSNEQFF.

The rearrangement links TRBV14 to TRBJ1-1, with a tentative D call TRBD1 (5 bases). CDR1 and CDR2 (germline): SGHDN, FVKESK. The CDR3 has 16 amino acids. V shed 4 bases and J shed 0 bases, with 15 bases lying between them. The CDR3 DNA follows: TGTGCCAGCAGCCTTCAAGGGCAGGGATTGAACACTGAAGCTTTCTTT. This translates into CASSLQGQGLNTEAFF.

CDR3 sequence (DNA): TGTGCCAGCAGTTTCGGGGTTGGTGAGCAGTTCTTC. Translating gives CASSFGVGEQFF. The V call is TRBV27, the J call TRBJ2-1; D may be TRBD2 (5 bases). Germline CDR1 is MNHEY and CDR2 is SMNVEV (reference sequence). This CDR3 contains 12 residues. V lost 3 bases to trimming and J lost 9 bases, with 9 bases between them.

This clone was recorded only once. At one end, the junction sequence differs from germline, possibly due to a read error. The chain links TRBV7-7 to TRBJ2-1; D not resolved. The germline V gene encodes CDR1 SSHAT and CDR2 FNYEAQ (reference sequence). The CDR3 has 13 amino acids. The CDR3 nucleotides are TGTGCTAGCAGCCCCGGGTTCTACAATGAGCAGTTCTTC. Amino acid sequence: CASSPGFYNEQFF.

This clone was seen a handful of times. The V gene is TRBV28, the J gene TRBJ1-5, with D unresolved. Germline V gene data show CDR1 as MDHEN and CDR2 as SYDVKM. CDR3 size: 13 residues. V lost 1 base and J 7 bases, leaving 8 bases between the germline ends. Here the CDR3 reads CASSLSFQQPQHF. Written as DNA, the CDR3 is TGTGCCAGCAGTTTATCGTTCCAGCAGCCCCAGCATTTT.

This clone was seen a handful of times. The rearrangement uses TRBV6-6 and TRBJ2-1; 9 nucleotides agree with TRBD2. Germline CDR1 reads MNHNY; CDR2 reads SVGAGI (reference sequence). After removal of 5 bases from V and 7 bases from J, the junction contained 6 bases not matched to a gene. This CDR3 comprises 14 residues. In nucleotides, the CDR3 is TGTGCCAGCAGTGTAGCGGGAGATGTAAATGAGCAGTTCTTC. Translated, it gives CASSVAGDVNEQFF.

J is TRBJ1-1 and V is TRBV18; 8 bases agree with TRBD1. CDR1 and CDR2 (germline): KGHSH, LQKENI. V dropped 3 bases and J dropped 1; count of bases not matched to a gene: 7. CDR3 length: 16 residues. The CDR3 region is CASSPNPTGGNTEAFF. In DNA form, the CDR3 reads TGTGCCAGCTCACCTAATCCTACAGGGGGGAACACTGAAGCTTTCTTT.

This sequence joins TRBV5-4 and TRBJ2-7; TRBD2 matches at 10 bases. The junction had 9 bases not matched to a gene; V was cut back by 4 bases and J by 5 bases. Germline CDR1 and CDR2: SGHNT and YYREEE (reference sequence). This CDR3 has 15 amino acids. The CDR3 sequence: CASSPESGRANEQYF. In DNA, the CDR3 is TGTGCCAGCAGCCCAGAAAGCGGGAGGGCGAACGAGCAGTACTTC.

V gene TRBV6-5 combines with J gene TRBJ1-1, with D perhaps matching TRBD1 (5 bases). The CDR3 spans 13 residues. Germline V gene lookup returns CDR1 MNHEY and CDR2 SVGAGI. Trimming pared 7 bases from V and 1 base from J, leaving 10 bases between. The CDR3 sequence: CASKGISNTEAFF. CDR3 nucleotide sequence: TGTGCCAGCAAGGGGATTTCGAACACTGAAGCTTTCTTT.

The V and J genes are TRBV11-3 and TRBJ2-3, with 12 nucleotides matching TRBD2. Germline CDR1 is SGHNT and CDR2 is YENEEA. V was pared by 5 bases and J by 6 bases, with 15 bases of the junction left unmatched. This CDR3 is built from 18 residues. The CDR3: CASSLPLRTSGNRDTQYF. The CDR3 bases are TGTGCCAGCAGCCTACCCCTGAGGACTAGCGGGAATAGGGATACGCAGTATTTT.

This rearrangement joins TRBV19 to TRBJ1-1, with unresolved D. CDR1 is LNHDA and CDR2 is SQIVND in the germline V gene (reference sequence). The CDR3 has 17 amino acids. V dropped 0 bases and J dropped 1 base, with 15 bases sitting between them. In nucleotides, the CDR3 is TGTGCCAGTAGTATAGACCGGTCCGGGTTTCAGAACACTGAAGCTTTCTTT. Translation gives CASSIDRSGFQNTEAFF.

This chain uses TRBV30 with TRBJ2-7; TRBD2 agrees at 11 bases. This CDR3 comprises 13 residues. Germline V gene data show CDR1 as GTSNPN and CDR2 as SVGIG (reference sequence). V trimming: 4 bases; J trimming: 6 bases; junction bases outside the gene matches: 5. CDR3 DNA: TGTGCCTGGAATAGCGGGAGGGCCCGCGAGCAGTACTTC. Residues: CAWNSGRAREQYF.

J is TRBJ2-5 and V is TRBV7-3, with 10 bases matching TRBD2. The V segment lost 4 bases and the J segment 2 bases; nucleotides outside the gene matches: 10. In germline, CDR1 is SGHTA, CDR2 FQGTGA. The CDR3 runs to 17 residues. In DNA, the CDR3 is TGTGCCAGCAGCTCGGGCACCTTAGCGGGAGGTCAAGAGACCCAGTACTTC. It encodes CASSSGTLAGGQETQYF.

Ten or more counts support this clone. The chain recombines TRBV5-1 with TRBJ2-2, with 8 positions matching TRBD1. V was clipped by 4 bases and J by 3 bases; unmatched bases: 8. Per the germline V gene, CDR1 is SGHRS and CDR2 is YFSETQ. The CDR3 has 16 residues. The CDR3 DNA sequence: TGCGCCAGCAGCCCCTACAGGGGGGCTTACACCGGGGAGCTGTTTTTT. It encodes CASSPYRGAYTGELFF.

This chain links TRBV6-6 with TRBJ2-3; the D is unclear. V lost 0 bases and J 4 bases, leaving 8 bases between the germline ends. The CDR3 runs to 14 residues. Germline V gives CDR1 MNHNY, CDR2 SVGAGI (reference sequence). CDR3 nucleotides: TGTGCCAGCAGTTACTCGAAGCTGGCAGATACGCAGTATTTT. Translating it yields CASSYSKLADTQYF.

The rearrangement uses TRBV5-6 and TRBJ2-1; 9 nucleotides align to TRBD1. CDR1 is SGHDT, CDR2 YYEEEE, per germline. This CDR3 is built from 15 residues. V lost 4 bases to trimming and J lost 3 bases; unmatched junction nucleotides: 5. CDR3 nucleotides: TGTGCCAGCAGCCCTTGGGACAGGGTCTACAATGAGCAGTTCTTC. Translating it yields CASSPWDRVYNEQFF.

The chain has TRBV5-4 and TRBJ1-2; D gene uncertain. This CDR3 spans 15 amino acids. V gave up 3 bases and J gave up 6 bases, with 18 bases separating them. From germline, CDR1 is SGHNT and CDR2 YYREEE (reference sequence). The CDR3 bases are TGTGCCAGCAGCTCGTTCCTCCGTGAGCGTGATGGCTACACCTTC. The encoded protein is CASSSFLRERDGYTF.

This rearrangement joins TRBV27 to TRBJ2-7; tentative D call: TRBD1 (6 bases). The length of the CDR3 is 14 residues. The ends were cut back, 5 bases at V and 0 bases at J, with 11 bases in the middle. CDR1 and CDR2 (germline): MNHEY, SMNVEV (reference sequence). The chain's CDR3 is CASSVDRSSYEQYF. The CDR3 coding sequence is TGTGCCAGCAGTGTCGACAGGAGCTCCTACGAGCAGTACTTC.

The sample holds one count of this clone. The chain couples TRBV6-6 to TRBJ2-7; 8 positions match TRBD2. The trim removed 2 bases at V and 3 bases at J, leaving 9 bases unmatched. Germline loops: CDR1 MNHNY, CDR2 SVGAGI (reference sequence). The CDR3 is 16 amino acids. The CDR3 nucleotides read TGTGCCAGCAGTTACCCCTTAGCGGGAAGGAGCTACGAGCAGTACTTC. It yields the protein CASSYPLAGRSYEQYF.

This chain uses TRBV5-5 with TRBJ1-2, with TRBD1 identical over 9 bases. This CDR3 is 16 amino acids long. Germline CDR1 is SGHKS and CDR2 is YYEKEE (reference sequence). V shed 4 bases, J shed 2 bases, and the junction held 9 bases outside the gene matches. CDR3 loop: CASSAGQGVFNYGYTF. CDR3 bases: TGTGCCAGCAGCGCGGGACAGGGAGTTTTCAACTATGGCTACACCTTC.

The chain has TRBV19 and TRBJ2-2; 9 bases agree with TRBD2. Germline-derived CDR1 and CDR2 are LNHDA and SQIVND (reference sequence). The V gene end was trimmed by 4 bases and the J gene end by 4 bases; junction bases not matched to a gene: 7. The CDR3 consists of 16 residues. The CDR3 region is CASSKSGTSRTGELFF. The CDR3 nucleotides are TGTGCCAGTAGTAAATCCGGGACTAGCCGCACCGGGGAGCTGTTTTTT.

The V gene is TRBV28, the J gene TRBJ2-1; no clear D. Trimming stripped 7 bases from V and 4 bases from J, with 11 bases between. There are 13 residues in the CDR3. The germline CDR1 and CDR2 sequences are MDHEN and SYDVKM. The DNA for the CDR3 is TGTGCCAGCACTGAGACTTATTACAATGAGCAGTTCTTC. Residues: CASTETYYNEQFF.

This sequence joins TRBV30 and TRBJ1-5; 9 nucleotides match TRBD1. There are 15 residues in the CDR3. J gave up 7 bases and V 4 bases, and 11 bases lay outside the gene matches. Germline CDR1 is GTSNPN and CDR2 is SVGIG (reference sequence). CDR3 residues: CAWNPGQGVEQPQHF. The CDR3 nucleotides read TGTGCCTGGAATCCGGGACAGGGAGTGGAACAGCCCCAGCATTTT.

The V and J genes are TRBV5-4 and TRBJ2-3; possibly TRBD2 for D (6 bases). This CDR3 is built from 14 residues. The ends were cut back, 0 bases at V and 1 base at J, with 6 bases in the middle. Germline CDR1 and CDR2: SGHNT and YYREEE (reference sequence). CDR3 loop: CASSLGGGTDTQYF. The CDR3 nucleotides are TGTGCCAGCAGCTTGGGCGGGGGCACAGATACGCAGTATTTT.

The rearrangement links TRBV9 to TRBJ2-4, with 13 positions matching TRBD2. Germline V gene sequence: CDR1 SGDLS, CDR2 YYNGEE. The length of the CDR3 is 17 residues. V was clipped by 4 bases and J by 1 base; unmatched bases: 5. The CDR3 coding sequence is TGTGCCAGCAGCCCAGAGACTAGCGGGAGGGCCAAAAACATTCAGTACTTC. Its protein product is CASSPETSGRAKNIQYF.

The chain combines TRBV14 with TRBJ1-2; D might be TRBD1 (5 bases). CDR3 length: 14 amino acids. The germline CDR1 and CDR2 sequences are SGHDN and FVKESK. The ends were cut back, 0 bases at V and 5 bases at J, with 10 bases in the middle. The CDR3 loop reads CASSQDLGGYGYTF. The CDR3 DNA reads as TGTGCCAGCAGCCAAGATCTGGGGGGATATGGCTACACCTTC.